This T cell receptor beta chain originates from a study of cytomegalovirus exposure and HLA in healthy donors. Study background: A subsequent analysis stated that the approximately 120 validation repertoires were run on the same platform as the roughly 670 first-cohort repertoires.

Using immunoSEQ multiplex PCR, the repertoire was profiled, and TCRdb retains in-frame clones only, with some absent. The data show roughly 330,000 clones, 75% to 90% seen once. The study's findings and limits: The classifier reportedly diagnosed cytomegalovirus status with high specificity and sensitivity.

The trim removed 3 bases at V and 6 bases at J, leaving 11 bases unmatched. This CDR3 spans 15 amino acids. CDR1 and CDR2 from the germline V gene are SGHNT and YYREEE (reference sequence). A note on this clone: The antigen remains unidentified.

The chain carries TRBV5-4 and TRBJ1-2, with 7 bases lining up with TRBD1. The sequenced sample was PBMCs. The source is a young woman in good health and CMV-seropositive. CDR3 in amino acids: CASSSMGLQGHGYTF. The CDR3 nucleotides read TGTGCCAGCAGCTCGATGGGATTACAGGGGCATGGCTACACCTTC.